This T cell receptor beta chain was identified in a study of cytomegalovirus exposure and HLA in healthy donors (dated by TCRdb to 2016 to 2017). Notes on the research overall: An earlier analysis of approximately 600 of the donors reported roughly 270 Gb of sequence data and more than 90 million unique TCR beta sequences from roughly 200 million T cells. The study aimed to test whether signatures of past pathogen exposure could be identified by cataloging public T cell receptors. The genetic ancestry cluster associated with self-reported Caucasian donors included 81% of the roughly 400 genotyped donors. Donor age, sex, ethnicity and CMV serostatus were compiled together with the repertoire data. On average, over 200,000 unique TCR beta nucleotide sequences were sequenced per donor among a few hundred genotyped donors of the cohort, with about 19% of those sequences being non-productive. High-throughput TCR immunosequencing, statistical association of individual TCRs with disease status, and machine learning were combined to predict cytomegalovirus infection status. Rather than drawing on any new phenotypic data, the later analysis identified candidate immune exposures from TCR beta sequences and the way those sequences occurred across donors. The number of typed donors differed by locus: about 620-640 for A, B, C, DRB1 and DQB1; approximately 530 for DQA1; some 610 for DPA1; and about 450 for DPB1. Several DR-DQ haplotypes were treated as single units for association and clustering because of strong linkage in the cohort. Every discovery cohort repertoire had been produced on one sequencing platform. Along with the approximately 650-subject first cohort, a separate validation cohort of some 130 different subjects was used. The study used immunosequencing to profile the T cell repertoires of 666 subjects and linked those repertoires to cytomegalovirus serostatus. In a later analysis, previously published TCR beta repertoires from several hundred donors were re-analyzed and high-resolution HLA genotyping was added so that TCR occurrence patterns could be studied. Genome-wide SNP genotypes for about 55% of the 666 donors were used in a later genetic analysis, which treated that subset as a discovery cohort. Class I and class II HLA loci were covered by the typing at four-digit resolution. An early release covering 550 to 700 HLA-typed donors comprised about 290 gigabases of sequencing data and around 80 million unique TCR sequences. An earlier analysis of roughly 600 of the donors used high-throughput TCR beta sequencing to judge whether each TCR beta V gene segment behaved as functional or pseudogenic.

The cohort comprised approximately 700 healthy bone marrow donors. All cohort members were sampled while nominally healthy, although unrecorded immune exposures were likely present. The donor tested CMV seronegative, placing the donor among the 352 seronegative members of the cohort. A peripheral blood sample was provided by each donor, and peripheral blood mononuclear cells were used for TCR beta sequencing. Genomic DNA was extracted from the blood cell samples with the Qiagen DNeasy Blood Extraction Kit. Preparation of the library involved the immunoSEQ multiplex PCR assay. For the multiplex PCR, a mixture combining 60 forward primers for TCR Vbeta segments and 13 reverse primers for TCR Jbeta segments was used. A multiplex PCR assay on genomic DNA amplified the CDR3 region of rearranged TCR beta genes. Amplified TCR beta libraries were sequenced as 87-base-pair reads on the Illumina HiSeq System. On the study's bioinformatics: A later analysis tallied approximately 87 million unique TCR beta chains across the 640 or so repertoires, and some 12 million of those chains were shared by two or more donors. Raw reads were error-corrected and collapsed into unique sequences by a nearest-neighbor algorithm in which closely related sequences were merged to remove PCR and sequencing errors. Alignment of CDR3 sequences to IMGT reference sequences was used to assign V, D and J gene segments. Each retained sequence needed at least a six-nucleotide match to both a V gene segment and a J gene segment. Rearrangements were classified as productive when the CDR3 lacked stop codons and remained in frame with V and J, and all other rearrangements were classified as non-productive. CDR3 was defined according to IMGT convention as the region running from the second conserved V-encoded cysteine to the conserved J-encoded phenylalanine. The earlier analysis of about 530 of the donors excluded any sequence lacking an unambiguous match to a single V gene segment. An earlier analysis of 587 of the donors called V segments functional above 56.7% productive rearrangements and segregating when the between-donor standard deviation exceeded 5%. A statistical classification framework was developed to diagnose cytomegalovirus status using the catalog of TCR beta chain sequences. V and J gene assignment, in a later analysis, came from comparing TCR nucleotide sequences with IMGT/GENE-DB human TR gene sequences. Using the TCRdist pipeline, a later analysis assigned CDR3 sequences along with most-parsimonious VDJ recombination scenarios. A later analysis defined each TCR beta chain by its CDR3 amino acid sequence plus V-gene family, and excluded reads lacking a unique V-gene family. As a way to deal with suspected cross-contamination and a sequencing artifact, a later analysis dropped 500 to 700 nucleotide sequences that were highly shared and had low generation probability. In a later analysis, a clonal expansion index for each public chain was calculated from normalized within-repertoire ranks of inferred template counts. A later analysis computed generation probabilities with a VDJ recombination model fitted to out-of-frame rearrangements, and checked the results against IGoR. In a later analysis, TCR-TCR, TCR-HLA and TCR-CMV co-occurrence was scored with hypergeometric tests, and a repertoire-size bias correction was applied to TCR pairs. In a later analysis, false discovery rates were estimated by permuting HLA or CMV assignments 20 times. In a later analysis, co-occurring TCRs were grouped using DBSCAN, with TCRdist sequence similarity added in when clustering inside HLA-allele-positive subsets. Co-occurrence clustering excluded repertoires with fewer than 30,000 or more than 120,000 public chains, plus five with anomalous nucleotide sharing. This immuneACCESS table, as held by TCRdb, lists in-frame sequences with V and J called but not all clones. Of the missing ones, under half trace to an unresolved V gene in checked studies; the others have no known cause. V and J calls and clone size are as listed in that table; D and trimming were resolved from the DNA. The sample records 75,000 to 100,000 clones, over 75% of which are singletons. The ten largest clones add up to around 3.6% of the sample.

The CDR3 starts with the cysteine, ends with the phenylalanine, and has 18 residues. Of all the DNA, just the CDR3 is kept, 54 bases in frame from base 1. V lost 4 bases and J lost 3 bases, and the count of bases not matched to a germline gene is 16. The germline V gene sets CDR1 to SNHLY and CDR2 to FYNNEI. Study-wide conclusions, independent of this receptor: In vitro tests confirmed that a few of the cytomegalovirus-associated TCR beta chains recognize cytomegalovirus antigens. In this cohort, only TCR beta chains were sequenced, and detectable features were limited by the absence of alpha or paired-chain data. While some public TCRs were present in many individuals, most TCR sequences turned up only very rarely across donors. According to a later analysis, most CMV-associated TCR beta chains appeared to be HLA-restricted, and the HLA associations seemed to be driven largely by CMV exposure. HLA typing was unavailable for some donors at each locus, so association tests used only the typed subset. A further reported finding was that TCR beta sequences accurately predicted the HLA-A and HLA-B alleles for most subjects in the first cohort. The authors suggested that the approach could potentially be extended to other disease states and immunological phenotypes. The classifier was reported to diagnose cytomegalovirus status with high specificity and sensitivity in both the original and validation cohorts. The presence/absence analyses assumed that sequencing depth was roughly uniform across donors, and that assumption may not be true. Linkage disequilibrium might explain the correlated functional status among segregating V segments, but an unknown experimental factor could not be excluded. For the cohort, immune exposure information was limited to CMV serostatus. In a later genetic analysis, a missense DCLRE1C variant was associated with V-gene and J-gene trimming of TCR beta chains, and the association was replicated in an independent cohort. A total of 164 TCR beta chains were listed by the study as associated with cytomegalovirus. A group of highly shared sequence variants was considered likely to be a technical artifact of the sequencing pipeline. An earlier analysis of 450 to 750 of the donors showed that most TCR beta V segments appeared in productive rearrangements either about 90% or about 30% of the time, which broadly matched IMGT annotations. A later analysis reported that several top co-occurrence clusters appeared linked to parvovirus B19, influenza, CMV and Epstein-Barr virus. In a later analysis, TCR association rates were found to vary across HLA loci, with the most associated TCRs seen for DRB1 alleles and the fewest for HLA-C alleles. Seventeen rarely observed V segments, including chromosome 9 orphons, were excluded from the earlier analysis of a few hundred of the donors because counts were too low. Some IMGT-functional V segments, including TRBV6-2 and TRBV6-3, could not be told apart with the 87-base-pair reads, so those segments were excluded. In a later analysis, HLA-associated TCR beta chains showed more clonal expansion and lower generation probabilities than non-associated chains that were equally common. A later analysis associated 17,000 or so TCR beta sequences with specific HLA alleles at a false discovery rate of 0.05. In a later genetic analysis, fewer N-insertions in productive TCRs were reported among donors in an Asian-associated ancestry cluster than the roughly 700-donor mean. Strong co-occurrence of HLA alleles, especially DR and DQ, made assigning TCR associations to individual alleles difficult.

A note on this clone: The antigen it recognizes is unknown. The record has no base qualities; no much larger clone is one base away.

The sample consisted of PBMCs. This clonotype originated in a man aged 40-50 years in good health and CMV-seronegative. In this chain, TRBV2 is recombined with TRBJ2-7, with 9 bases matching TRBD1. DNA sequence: TGTGCCAGCAGTGGAGGGACAGGGAGACCAAGGGGGCGCTACGAGCAGTACTTC. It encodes CASSGGTGRPRGRYEQYF. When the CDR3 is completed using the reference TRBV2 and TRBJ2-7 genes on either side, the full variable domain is EPEVTQTPSHQVTQMGQEVILRCVPISNHLYFYWYRQILGQKVEFLVSFYNNEISEKSEIFDDQFSVERPDGSNFTLKIRSTKLEDSAMYFCASSGGTGRPRGRYEQYFGPGTRLTVT.